These T cell receptor beta chains were read from a single sample in a study of untreated major depressive disorder. Sequencing was performed with immunoSEQ multiplex PCR; in TCRdb, only in-frame clones are kept and a portion is missing. The sample contains 21,000 or so clones, approximately 95% of which appear only once. Sequencing was carried out using CD4+ T cells from PBMCs. The receptor source for this set is a man aged 25 to 40 in good health. The CDR3 runs from the conserved cysteine through the conserved F or W. A D gene is named only where the DNA matches it firmly.

>TRBV5-6|.|TRBJ2-7
CASSLATYEQYF
>TRBV19|.|TRBJ2-3
CATQRGEGPDTQYF
>TRBV29-1|.|TRBJ2-1
CSVEVYNEQFF
>TRBV29-1|TRBD1|TRBJ2-7
CSVQRTGDEQYF
>TRBV7-9|TRBD2|TRBJ2-2
CASSLGLALGGELFF
>TRBV5-4|.|TRBJ2-1
CASSLAAAGFNEQFF
>TRBV30|TRBD1|TRBJ1-1
CAWSVGLRGRRTEAFF
>TRBV7-2|TRBD2|TRBJ2-7
CASSFLRESGEQYF
>TRBV5-8|.|TRBJ1-2
CASSLEGAYYGYTF
>TRBV4-3|.|TRBJ1-1
CASSFSRKPWENTEAFF
>TRBV5-4|TRBD2|TRBJ2-7
CASSLSLADTYEQYF
>TRBV2|TRBD1|TRBJ1-5
CASGNRGNQPQHF
>TRBV9|TRBD1|TRBJ1-1
CASSVGGTGPFTEAFF
>TRBV19|.|TRBJ1-2
CASRALGGRGYTF
>TRBV4-3|.|TRBJ2-3
CASSQEPYQEQLLFTDTQYF
>TRBV5-1|.|TRBJ2-5
CASSLGRGKETQYF
>TRBV6-1|TRBD1|TRBJ2-7
CASLLGTGGYEQYF
>TRBV5-4|.|TRBJ2-7
CASSLAARSSYEQYF
>TRBV9|TRBD1|TRBJ2-7
CASSPQGVPYEQYF
>TRBV5-6|TRBD1|TRBJ2-2
CASSYRDRNTGELFF
>TRBV4-2|TRBD2|TRBJ2-3
CASSQAQLAGGRTDTQYF
>TRBV15|.|TRBJ2-2
CATSRDRRNTGELFF
>TRBV10-3|.|TRBJ2-3
CATARGASTDTQYF
>TRBV28|.|TRBJ1-2
CAVSRESQGTF
>TRBV5-4|.|TRBJ2-3
CASSARGRRTDTQYF
>TRBV29-1|.|TRBJ2-1
CSVDPFKSERLRGYNEQFF